Below are 26 T cell receptor beta chains sequenced from a single sample in a study of shared clonotypes between healthy human individuals. Data came from immunoSEQ multiplex PCR; TCRdb stores just in-frame clones and leaves some out. In the table there are hundreds of thousands of clones, 90% to 96% of which are singletons. Sequenced sample: naive CD4+ T cells sorted from blood. Regarding subset: CD45RA+ positively selected. The receptors come from a woman in her 30s in good health.

The chain uses TRBV7-9 and TRBJ2-5; TRBD1 matches at 8 bases. With 1 base clipped from V and 5 bases from J, the junction kept 6 bases outside the gene matches. The germline V gene has CDR1 SEHNR and CDR2 FQNEAQ (reference sequence). This CDR3 comprises 15 residues. CDR3 nucleotides: TGTGCCAGCAGCTTAGTCCAGGGGGCCTTGGAGACCCAGTACTTC. This encodes CASSLVQGALETQYF.

The chain has TRBV6-6 and TRBJ2-3; possible D gene TRBD2, 5 bases. From germline, CDR1 is MNHNY and CDR2 SVGAGI (reference sequence). This CDR3 region has 16 residues. Trimming stripped 2 bases from V and 6 bases from J, with 18 bases between. The CDR3 nucleotides are TGTGCCAGCAGTTACATTGTGGTAGACGCTAGCGATACGCAGTATTTT. Translating it yields CASSYIVVDASDTQYF.

The chain recombines TRBV6-8 with TRBJ1-5; D call uncertain. The V and J ends lost 5 bases and 6 bases respectively, with 8 bases between them. There are 12 residues in the CDR3. Germline V CDR1 and CDR2: MNHGY, SAAAGT. The CDR3 is CASSTNLQPQHF. The CDR3 coding sequence is TGTGCCAGCAGTACCAATCTTCAGCCCCAGCATTTT.

The V call is TRBV9, the J call TRBJ2-1; D might be TRBD2 (6 bases). Trimming cost V 2 bases and J 12 bases, with 18 bases left between them. Germline CDR1 reads SGDLS; CDR2 reads YYNGEE. The CDR3 loop spans 14 amino acids. CDR3 residues: CASSVEMVAGRQFF. The CDR3 DNA is TGTGCCAGCAGCGTTGAGATGGTCGCGGGGCGGCAGTTCTTC.

The genes are TRBV7-2 and TRBJ1-1, with D maybe TRBD1 (6 bases). Germline CDR1 is SGHTA and CDR2 is FQGNSA. V was trimmed by 0 bases and J by 4 bases, leaving 15 bases between them. CDR3 length: 16 residues. The CDR3, as DNA: TGTGCCAGCAGCTTAGCGCTTCCTAGGGGGGTCACTGAAGCTTTCTTT. Protein product: CASSLALPRGVTEAFF. Full variable domain (rest looked up from reference TRBV7-2 and TRBJ1-1): GAGVSQSPSNKVTEKGKDVELRCDPISGHTALYWYRQSLGQGLEFLIYFQGNSAPDKSGLPSDRFSAERTGGSVSTLTIQRTQQEDSAVYLCASSLALPRGVTEAFFGQGTRLTVV.

In the case of this clone: This sample also contains other DNA sequences that code for the same CDR3. The chain joins TRBV5-1 to TRBJ1-1; D is undetermined. Trimming took 0 bases from V and 1 from J, leaving 10 bases between them. The germline CDR1 and CDR2 sequences are SGHRS and YFSETQ. The CDR3 is made up of 15 amino acids. CDR3 region: CASSLVVTGNTEAFF. CDR3 sequence (DNA): TGCGCCAGCAGCTTGGTGGTTACGGGGAACACTGAAGCTTTCTTT.

V usage is TRBV5-1 and J usage is TRBJ2-3; 10 positions agree with TRBD2. Trimming removed 4 bases from V and 0 bases from J; junction bases left unmatched: 5. The CDR3 extends over 16 amino acids. Germline CDR1 is SGHRS and CDR2 is YFSETQ. CDR3 coding DNA: TGCGCCAGCAGCGTGGCGACTAGCGGGAGCACAGATACGCAGTATTTT. This codes for CASSVATSGSTDTQYF.

This clone has just one count. The chain uses TRBV28 and TRBJ1-5; the D is unclear. The CDR3 has 17 amino acids. The germline gives CDR1 MDHEN, CDR2 SYDVKM. The V end was cut by 7 bases, the J end by 0 bases, with 19 bases between. Here the CDR3 reads CASIAGLLLGSNQPQHF. The DNA of the CDR3 is TGTGCCAGCATTGCAGGCCTACTGTTAGGTAGCAATCAGCCCCAGCATTTT.

The chain links TRBV28 to TRBJ2-5; TRBD1 might be the D (6 bases). This CDR3 is 14 amino acids long. V was trimmed by 1 base and J by 4 bases, leaving 10 bases between them. Germline CDR1 is MDHEN and CDR2 is SYDVKM. CDR3 DNA: TGTGCCAGCAGTTTATCAGGGACAAGAGAGACCCAGTACTTC. It specifies CASSLSGTRETQYF.

A single count supports this clone. The chain has TRBV18 and TRBJ2-6, with TRBD1 identical over 11 bases. The J segment lost 2 bases and the V segment lost 5 bases, leaving 5 bases of the junction unmatched. The CDR3 is 17 residues long. Germline V gene lookup returns CDR1 KGHSH and CDR2 LQKENI. In DNA form, the CDR3 reads TGTGCCAGCTCAGCGGGGACAGGGGGAACTGGGGCCAACGTCCTGACTTTC. Residues: CASSAGTGGTGANVLTF.

Only one count was recorded for this clone. The chain recombines TRBV2 with TRBJ1-4; D gene unclear. V lost 7 bases and J 3 bases, leaving 9 bases between the germline ends. The CDR3 totals 13 residues. Germline-derived CDR1 and CDR2 are SNHLY and FYNNEI. The CDR3 is CASKRDPNEKLFF. The CDR3 DNA reads TGTGCCAGCAAGAGGGATCCTAATGAAAAACTGTTTTTT.

The genes are TRBV19 and TRBJ2-3; TRBD1 aligns across 11 bases. The V gene's germline CDR1 is LNHDA and CDR2 SQIVND (reference sequence). The CDR3 is made up of 15 amino acids. V lost 6 bases to trimming and J lost 4 bases; unmatched junction nucleotides: 6. The CDR3 reads CASRKPGQGADTQYF. CDR3 sequence (DNA): TGTGCCAGTAGAAAACCGGGACAGGGGGCAGATACGCAGTATTTT.

V is TRBV30 and J is TRBJ2-6; possible D gene TRBD2, 6 bases. Germline V gene data show CDR1 as GTSNPN and CDR2 as SVGIG (reference sequence). Trimming took off 3 bases at V and 1 base at J, with 10 bases between the two ends. CDR3 length equals 15 residues. Here the CDR3 reads CAWSVGGSGANVLTF. The CDR3 region has the DNA TGTGCCTGGAGCGTGGGGGGATCTGGGGCCAACGTCCTGACTTTC.

This chain joins TRBV20-1 and TRBJ2-5; no firm D call. The end of the DNA fits TRBJ2-7 better, so the J call may be wrong. The CDR3 has 11 residues. CDR1 is DFQATT and CDR2 is SNEGSKA in the germline V gene (reference sequence). CDR3 residues: CSGVLGYEQYF. The CDR3 nucleotides are TGCAGTGGGGTACTGGGCTACGAGCAGTACTTC.

This sequence joins TRBV11-2 and TRBJ2-1, with a possible D match to TRBD2 (7 bases). This CDR3 is 18 amino acids long. V was pared by 1 base and J by 0 bases, with 16 bases between. Germline values: CDR1 SGHAT, CDR2 FQNNGV. This chain's CDR3 is CASSLGGGPVSSYNEQFF. Here the CDR3 DNA reads TGTGCCAGCAGCTTAGGCGGGGGCCCTGTGAGCTCCTACAATGAGCAGTTCTTC.

This chain joins TRBV18 and TRBJ1-6; no clear D gene. V was clipped by 3 bases and J by 3 bases, with 3 bases between them. There are 13 residues in the CDR3. Germline V gene data show CDR1 as KGHSH and CDR2 as LQKENI. The DNA for the CDR3 is TGTGCCAGCTCACCGAGCTATAATTCACCCCTCCACTTT. Its protein is CASSPSYNSPLHF.

The V gene is TRBV19, the J gene TRBJ1-5; weak D call: TRBD1 (5 bases). The CDR3 extends over 16 amino acids. Germline CDR1 is LNHDA and CDR2 is SQIVND (reference sequence). The V and J ends lost 5 bases and 2 bases respectively, with 16 bases between them. The CDR3 sequence is CASSSKGVFRNQPQHF. The DNA for the CDR3 is TGTGCCAGTAGTTCGAAAGGGGTTTTCCGCAATCAGCCCCAGCATTTT. Variable domain in full (rest from reference TRBV19 and TRBJ1-5): DGGITQSPKYLFRKEGQNVTLSCEQNLNHDAMYWYRQDPGQGLRLIYYSQIVNDFQKGDIAEGYSVSREKKESFPLTVTSAQKNPTAFYLCASSSKGVFRNQPQHFGDGTRLSIL.

This chain uses TRBV6-1 with TRBJ1-1; a possible D gene is TRBD1 (6 bases). The CDR3 loop spans 13 amino acids. The germline V gene encodes CDR1 MNHNS and CDR2 SASEGT. With 5 bases removed from V and 3 bases from J, the gap between germline ends came to 10 bases. The CDR3 DNA reads as TGTGCCAGCAGTCCAACAGGGTACACTGAAGCTTTCTTT. As protein: CASSPTGYTEAFF.

The chain joins TRBV6-5 to TRBJ1-5; D uncertain. With 8 bases removed from V and 0 bases from J, the gap between germline ends came to 11 bases. The CDR3 has 14 amino acids. Germline V gene data show CDR1 as MNHEY and CDR2 as SVGAGI. CDR3: CASRRENSNQPQHF. The CDR3, as DNA: TGTGCCAGCCGTAGGGAGAATAGCAATCAGCCCCAGCATTTT.

V and J are TRBV19 and TRBJ1-3; possibly TRBD1 for D (6 bases). Germline V CDR1 and CDR2: LNHDA, SQIVND (reference sequence). The ends were cut back, 7 bases at V and 4 bases at J, with 11 bases in the middle. This CDR3 comprises 13 residues. For the CDR3, the DNA is TGTGCCAGTACCGCGGACAGAGGAAACACCATATATTTT. As protein: CASTADRGNTIYF.

This rearrangement joins TRBV7-6 to TRBJ1-4; D not resolved. There are 13 residues in the CDR3. Germline V CDR1 and CDR2: SGHVS, FNYEAQ. The germline V and J ends were trimmed by 1 base and 5 bases, with 5 bases remaining between them. The CDR3 sequence: CASSLVENEKLFF. The CDR3 DNA follows: TGTGCCAGCAGCTTAGTGGAGAATGAAAAACTGTTTTTT.

The sample holds one count of this clone. V is TRBV15 and J is TRBJ1-2; 8 bases are a match to TRBD1. Germline trimming cut 6 bases from V and 5 bases from J; bases unmatched to any gene: 8. The germline gives CDR1 LNHNV, CDR2 YYDKDF (reference sequence). This CDR3 has 14 residues. DNA of the CDR3: TGTGCCACCAGACCGGACAGGGAACTTTATGGCTACACCTTC. Its protein is CATRPDRELYGYTF. Combining the CDR3 with reference TRBV15 and TRBJ1-2 gives the whole variable domain DAMVIQNPRYQVTQFGKPVTLSCSQTLNHNVMYWYQQKSSQAPKLLFHYYDKDFNNEADTPDNFQSRRPNTSFCFLDIRSPGLGDTAMYLCATRPDRELYGYTFGSGTRLTVV.

The chain carries TRBV6-1 and TRBJ1-4; no clear D gene. Germline lookup yields CDR1 MNHNS and CDR2 SASEGT. This CDR3 has 13 amino acids. V was cut by 1 base and J by 11 bases, with 11 bases left in between. In nucleotides, the CDR3 is TGTGCCAGCAGTGAAGGAGGTTTGGACAAACTGTTTTTT. It is translated as CASSEGGLDKLFF.

Comment on this clone: Within the sample, other DNA sequences also encode this same CDR3. The chain couples TRBV19 to TRBJ2-5; maybe TRBD1 (6 bases). CDR3 length equals 13 residues. V shed 6 bases and J shed 1 base, with 9 bases lying between them. The germline gives CDR1 LNHDA, CDR2 SQIVND (reference sequence). CDR3 in DNA: TGTGCCAGTAGCGGGACACTCCAAGAGACCCAGTACTTC. This codes for CASSGTLQETQYF.

V is TRBV14 and J is TRBJ2-1; unclear D gene. The length of the CDR3 is 15 residues. Deletions cut 1 base from V and 6 bases from J, with 13 bases between. From germline, CDR1 is SGHDN and CDR2 FVKESK. The CDR3 DNA sequence: TGTGCCAGCAGCCAAGTTCATACGTTAGGCAATGAGCAGTTCTTC. Protein: CASSQVHTLGNEQFF.

The CDR3, as DNA: TGTGCCAGTAGTAGCTGGACTAGCGGGATACAAGAGACCCAGTACTTC. The encoded protein is CASSSWTSGIQETQYF. V usage is TRBV19 and J usage is TRBJ2-5, with 12 bases fitting TRBD2. Germline V gene lookup returns CDR1 LNHDA and CDR2 SQIVND (reference sequence). J was trimmed by 2 bases and V by 4 bases; bases with no gene match: 5. This CDR3 is 16 amino acids long. The full variable domain, rest sourced from reference TRBV19 and TRBJ2-5, is DGGITQSPKYLFRKEGQNVTLSCEQNLNHDAMYWYRQDPGQGLRLIYYSQIVNDFQKGDIAEGYSVSREKKESFPLTVTSAQKNPTAFYLCASSSWTSGIQETQYFGPGTRLLVL.